The 27 T cell receptor beta chains reported below all come from one sample, sequenced in a study of Ad26.COV2.S vaccination and SARS-CoV-2 variants (dated by TCRdb to the early 2020s). According to the study, the label for this sample's treatment or condition signals: around 19 received Ad26.COV2.S at low or high dose, single or two shots; about 5 received placebo; per-sample allocation not given. Repertoires of vaccine and placebo recipients were sequenced from samples collected on day 63 after the first injection. Libraries came from the immunoSEQ multiplex PCR assay. The source is immuneACCESS, and TCRdb retained only in-frame sequences with V and J called. Part of the clones is not carried over; for the studies checked, unresolved V genes explain less than half of this, and the remainder is unexplained. The sample records roughly 240,000 clones, over 75% of which are singletons. Roughly a tenth of the sample is held by the ten biggest clonotypes.

Here the sequenced sample was peripheral blood, taken in a trial of Ad26.COV2.S vaccine versus placebo. These receptors all stem from a person between 18 and 65 years old who received the Ad26.COV2.S COVID-19 vaccine or a placebo.

This clone appeared a few times. The chain uses TRBV6-5 and TRBJ1-2; possibly TRBD1 for D (6 bases). This CDR3 spans 14 amino acids. From germline, CDR1 is MNHEY and CDR2 SVGAGI. Trimming stripped 5 bases from V and 5 bases from J, with 15 bases between. The CDR3 protein is CASSMDRHPYGYTF. The CDR3, as DNA: TGTGCCAGCAGTATGGACAGACATCCTTATGGCTACACCTTC.

This chain joins TRBV7-2 and TRBJ2-7; 8 nucleotides align to TRBD2. The germline CDR1 and CDR2 sequences are SGHTA and FQGNSA. The CDR3 is made up of 14 amino acids. J was trimmed by 6 bases and V by 2 bases; bases with no gene match: 6. The DNA of the CDR3 is TGTGCCAGCAGCTTAATGACTAGCGCGGGCGAGCAGTACTTC. Translated, it gives CASSLMTSAGEQYF.

The V and J genes are TRBV12-3 or TRBV12-4 and TRBJ1-2; D call uncertain. This CDR3 contains 13 residues. V lost 2 bases and J lost 2, with 6 bases in between. The CDR3 DNA reads as TGTGCCAGCAGTTTAAGACACAACTATGGCTACACCTTC. Protein: CASSLRHNYGYTF.

The chain links TRBV20-1 to TRBJ1-2; D call uncertain. Germline lookup yields CDR1 DFQATT and CDR2 SNEGSKA (reference sequence). CDR3 length equals 10 residues. The CDR3 sequence: CMIGFYGYTF. The DNA for the CDR3 is TGCATGATAGGGTTCTATGGCTACACCTTC.

This chain uses TRBV4-1 with TRBJ2-1; possible D gene TRBD1, 5 bases. Trimming took off 3 bases at V and 2 bases at J, with 17 bases between the two ends. The CDR3 covers 17 residues. From germline, CDR1 is MGHRA and CDR2 YSYEKL. The chain's CDR3 is CASSQGPKGKAYNEQFF. The CDR3 coding sequence is TGCGCCAGCAGCCAGGGCCCCAAGGGGAAGGCCTACAATGAGCAGTTCTTC.

V and J are TRBV6-2 or TRBV6-3 and TRBJ2-5; 13 bases are shared with TRBD2. This CDR3 region has 15 residues. The germline gives CDR1 MNHEY, CDR2 SVGEGT. V lost 4 bases, J lost 6 bases, and 5 bases stayed unmatched. In nucleotides, the CDR3 is TGTGCCAGCAGTTCCCTGACTAGCGGGAGGAAGACCCAGTACTTC. The encoded protein is CASSSLTSGRKTQYF.

The V call is TRBV4-1, the J call TRBJ2-2, with 11 bases fitting TRBD2. This CDR3 has 18 amino acids. Germline-derived CDR1 and CDR2 are MGHRA and YSYEKL. Trimming took 0 bases from V and 7 from J; bases not matched to a gene: 10. CDR3 in amino acids: CASSQESLAGALGGELFF. CDR3 bases: TGCGCCAGCAGCCAAGAGTCACTAGCGGGGGCCCTTGGCGGGGAGCTGTTTTTT.

This chain uses TRBV4-2 with TRBJ2-1; TRBD2 might be the D (6 bases). Germline V lookup: CDR1 LGHNA, CDR2 YNFKEQ. The CDR3 is made up of 17 amino acids. Trimming took 1 base from V and 3 from J, leaving 16 bases between them. DNA for the CDR3: TGTGCCAGCAGCCAAGGCGGAACGGGAGTGGTCTACAATGAGCAGTTCTTC. It codes for CASSQGGTGVVYNEQFF.

The chain employs TRBV3-1 (or the pseudogene TRBV3-2) and TRBJ2-7, with 9 bases lining up with TRBD2. CDR1 and CDR2 from the germline V gene are LGHDT and YNNKEL (reference sequence). The J segment lost 7 bases and the V segment lost 2 bases, leaving 12 bases of the junction unmatched. CDR3 length: 16 residues. CDR3 in amino acids: CASSQSPGLASGEQYF. The DNA for the CDR3 is TGTGCCAGCAGCCAATCTCCGGGACTAGCCTCGGGGGAGCAGTACTTC.

This chain joins TRBV5-3 and TRBJ2-1, with 12 bases aligning to TRBD2. TRBV5-3 is placed among ORFs of uncertain function. Germline trimming cut 4 bases from V and 6 bases from J; bases unmatched to any gene: 5. The CDR3 consists of 15 residues. CDR3 protein: CARSAGLAGLNEQFF. The CDR3 nucleotides read TGTGCCAGAAGCGCGGGACTAGCGGGTCTCAATGAGCAGTTCTTC.

The chain combines TRBV9 with TRBJ1-5; 8 bases agree with TRBD1. The V gene's germline CDR1 is SGDLS and CDR2 YYNGEE. The CDR3 consists of 14 residues. V gave up 4 bases and J gave up 2 bases; unmatched junction bases: 2. CDR3 sequence reads: CASSPTGGNQPQHF. The CDR3 DNA sequence: TGTGCCAGCAGCCCGACAGGGGGCAATCAGCCCCAGCATTTT.

This clone has a single count. The V gene is TRBV4-3, the J gene TRBJ2-1, with 11 bases lining up with TRBD1. The CDR3 has 15 amino acids. V lost 0 bases, J lost 7 bases, and 2 bases stayed unmatched. Germline CDR1 reads LGHNA; CDR2 reads YSLEER. The CDR3 is CASSQEGTGGNEQFF. The DNA for the CDR3 is TGCGCCAGCAGCCAAGAAGGGACAGGGGGTAATGAGCAGTTCTTC.

The chain combines TRBV7-2 with TRBJ2-5; 10 bases agree with TRBD2. V gave up 4 bases and J gave up 5 bases; unmatched junction bases: 10. Looked up from germline, CDR1 is SGHTA and CDR2 is FQGNSA. The CDR3 has 16 amino acids. CDR3 sequence reads: CASSSSSAGGVETQYF. CDR3 nucleotide sequence: TGTGCCAGCAGCTCGTCCTCAGCGGGGGGGGTGGAGACCCAGTACTTC.

Ten or more counts support this clone. The genes are TRBV7-2 and TRBJ2-2; D possibly corresponds to TRBD2 (5 bases). The germline gives CDR1 SGHTA, CDR2 FQGNSA. The CDR3 is made up of 15 amino acids. The ends were cut back, 1 base at V and 4 bases at J, with 10 bases in the middle. For the CDR3, the DNA is TGTGCCAGCAGCTTAGTCGCTAGCCTCACCGGGGAGCTGTTTTTT. It encodes CASSLVASLTGELFF.

This rearrangement joins TRBV2 to TRBJ2-2, with D uncertain. In germline, CDR1 is SNHLY, CDR2 FYNNEI. The CDR3 sequence is 17 residues long. The V and J ends lost 3 bases and 5 bases respectively, with 19 bases between them. The DNA of the CDR3 is TGTGCCAGCAGTGATTGGGCGGACCCGATCCCAACCGGGGAGCTGTTTTTT. This translates into CASSDWADPIPTGELFF.

The gene calls are TRBV7-9 and TRBJ1-3; TRBD1 matches at 10 bases. V lost 5 bases and J lost 4; bases outside the gene matches: 5. This CDR3 is built from 15 residues. Germline V gene sequence: CDR1 SEHNR, CDR2 FQNEAQ (reference sequence). CDR3 sequence (DNA): TGTGCCAGCAGCCGGACGACAGGGGGCGGAAACACCATATATTTT. Translated: CASSRTTGGGNTIYF.

This clone has ten or more counts. The chain couples TRBV18 to TRBJ1-1; 7 bases fit TRBD1. The CDR3 is 14 amino acids. V lost 4 bases to trimming and J lost 1 base; unmatched junction nucleotides: 3. Germline V gene data show CDR1 as KGHSH and CDR2 as LQKENI. The CDR3 bases are TGTGCCAGCTCACGCAGACAGGGGAACACTGAAGCTTTCTTT. It translates to CASSRRQGNTEAFF.

The chain combines TRBV3-1 (or the pseudogene TRBV3-2) with TRBJ2-7, with TRBD1 identical over 10 bases. The length of the CDR3 is 14 residues. Germline V gene sequence: CDR1 LGHDT, CDR2 YNNKEL (reference sequence). Losses at the gene ends were 4 bases for V and 3 bases for J; bases not matched to a gene: 3. Here the CDR3 DNA reads TGTGCCAGCAGCCGGTGGGACAGGGGCTACGAGCAGTACTTC. Amino acid sequence: CASSRWDRGYEQYF.

This chain's CDR3 is CASSESIRGYTF. Here the CDR3 DNA reads TGTGCCAGCAGTGAGAGTATACGGGGCTACACCTTC. The chain uses TRBV2 and TRBJ1-2; D remains unclear. The V and J ends lost 3 bases and 8 bases respectively, with 10 bases between them. The CDR3 covers 12 residues. From germline, CDR1 is SNHLY and CDR2 FYNNEI.

This chain uses TRBV7-2 with TRBJ2-1, with D tentatively TRBD1 (6 bases). The germline V and J ends were trimmed by 11 bases and 2 bases, with 25 bases remaining between them. The CDR3 is made up of 17 amino acids. In germline, CDR1 is SGHTA, CDR2 FQGNSA. The CDR3 here is CAVEAFPPGAAYNEQFF. For the CDR3, the DNA is TGTGCCGTTGAAGCCTTTCCCCCAGGGGCGGCCTACAATGAGCAGTTCTTC.

V gene TRBV19 combines with J gene TRBJ2-7, with D perhaps matching TRBD1 (6 bases). The CDR3 has 13 amino acids. V dropped 9 bases and J dropped 2 bases, with 14 bases sitting between them. CDR1 LNHDA and CDR2 SQIVND come from the germline V gene (reference sequence). CDR3 sequence reads: CASSGQPAYEQYF. In DNA form, the CDR3 reads TGTGCCAGCTCTGGACAGCCGGCCTACGAGCAGTACTTC.

The rearrangement links TRBV11-2 to TRBJ2-5; TRBD1 aligns across 8 bases. Germline CDR1 reads SGHAT; CDR2 reads FQNNGV. The trim removed 1 base at V and 6 bases at J, leaving 10 bases unmatched. The CDR3 is made up of 16 amino acids. The CDR3 DNA is TGTGCCAGCAGCTTAGTTGTAGAGGACAGGGCGAAGACCCAGTACTTC. Translation gives CASSLVVEDRAKTQYF.

The genes are TRBV5-6 and TRBJ2-1, with D possibly TRBD1 on 6 matching bases. The germline CDR1 and CDR2 sequences are SGHDT and YYEEEE. V was cut by 0 bases and J by 8 bases, with 15 bases left in between. The CDR3 sequence is 15 residues long. This CDR3 is CASSLGQVQGDEQFF. CDR3 coding DNA: TGTGCCAGCAGCTTGGGACAGGTGCAGGGAGATGAGCAGTTCTTC.

The V call is TRBV20-1, the J call TRBJ1-4; D gene uncertain. The CDR3 contains 11 residues. Germline values: CDR1 DFQATT, CDR2 SNEGSKA (reference sequence). V lost 5 bases and J 8 bases, leaving 9 bases between the germline ends. In DNA form, the CDR3 reads TGCAGTGCTTGGGGAGCCGAAAAACTGTTTTTT. Its protein is CSAWGAEKLFF.

This rearrangement joins TRBV7-9 to TRBJ2-4, with D tentatively TRBD1 (6 bases). The V and J ends lost 5 bases and 0 bases respectively, with 23 bases between them. Per germline, CDR1 SEHNR and CDR2 FQNEAQ (reference sequence). This CDR3 region has 19 residues. The CDR3 DNA reads TGTGCCAGCAGCCCTCCCCCCGCTCAGGGGACGAGAGCCAAAAACATTCAGTACTTC. This encodes CASSPPPAQGTRAKNIQYF.

V and J are TRBV19 and TRBJ2-2; D not resolved. The V end lost 1 base, the J end lost 0 bases, and 3 bases lay between the germline ends. Germline CDR1 reads LNHDA; CDR2 reads SQIVND (reference sequence). The length of the CDR3 is 14 residues. CDR3: CASSIATNTGELFF. CDR3 bases: TGTGCCAGTAGTATAGCAACGAACACCGGGGAGCTGTTTTTT. Supplemented by reference TRBV19 and TRBJ2-2, the full variable domain reads DGGITQSPKYLFRKEGQNVTLSCEQNLNHDAMYWYRQDPGQGLRLIYYSQIVNDFQKGDIAEGYSVSREKKESFPLTVTSAQKNPTAFYLCASSIATNTGELFFGEGSRLTVL.

The gene calls are TRBV5-4 and TRBJ2-7; 7 bases align to TRBD2. Per germline, CDR1 SGHNT and CDR2 YYREEE (reference sequence). CDR3 length equals 15 residues. Unmatched junction bases numbered 10, after V lost 4 bases and J lost 3 bases. The CDR3 DNA reads as TGTGCCAGCAGCCAGAATCTAGCGGTAGACTACGAGCAGTACTTC. This sequence encodes CASSQNLAVDYEQYF.